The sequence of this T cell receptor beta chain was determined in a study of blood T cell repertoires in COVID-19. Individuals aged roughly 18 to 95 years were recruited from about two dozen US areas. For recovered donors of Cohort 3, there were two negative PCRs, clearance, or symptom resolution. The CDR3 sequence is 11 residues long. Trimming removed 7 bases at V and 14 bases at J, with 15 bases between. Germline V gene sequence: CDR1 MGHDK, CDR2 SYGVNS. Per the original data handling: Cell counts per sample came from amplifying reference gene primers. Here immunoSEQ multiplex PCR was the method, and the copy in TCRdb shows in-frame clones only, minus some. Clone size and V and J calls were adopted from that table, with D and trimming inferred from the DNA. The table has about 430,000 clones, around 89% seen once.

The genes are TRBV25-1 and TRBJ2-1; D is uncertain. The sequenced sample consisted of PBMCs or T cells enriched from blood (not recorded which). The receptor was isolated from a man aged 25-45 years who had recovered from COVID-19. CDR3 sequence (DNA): TGTGCCAGCAAAGTCTACTCTTCTGAGTTCTTC. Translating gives CASKVYSSEFF.